The 2 T cell receptor beta chains listed next were all sequenced from one sample in a study of cytomegalovirus exposure and HLA in healthy donors. The PCR made use of 60 Vbeta and 13 Jbeta primers. TCRdb keeps only in-frame clones here, not all; method: immunoSEQ multiplex PCR. The sample carries over 80,000 clones, approximately 74% recorded once. The sample was PBMCs. These receptors were collected from a female donor in good health and CMV-seropositive.

This chain connects TRBV9 to TRBJ2-1; weak D call: TRBD1 (5 bases). V was pared by 1 base and J by 8 bases, with 13 bases between. This CDR3 has 14 amino acids. Germline V gives CDR1 SGDLS, CDR2 YYNGEE. CDR3 in DNA: TGTGCCAGCAGCGTAACGGTGGGGCGCGATGAGCAGTTCTTC. This gives the protein CASSVTVGRDEQFF.

This sequence joins TRBV4-3 and TRBJ2-3; 9 bases agree with TRBD1. CDR1 is LGHNA and CDR2 is YSLEER in the germline V gene. V lost 4 bases and J lost 3; bases outside the gene matches: 11. The CDR3 contains 17 residues. The DNA of the CDR3 is TGCGCCAGCAGCCTCATGACACCGGGACAGGGAACAGATACGCAGTATTTT. Encoded protein: CASSLMTPGQGTDTQYF.